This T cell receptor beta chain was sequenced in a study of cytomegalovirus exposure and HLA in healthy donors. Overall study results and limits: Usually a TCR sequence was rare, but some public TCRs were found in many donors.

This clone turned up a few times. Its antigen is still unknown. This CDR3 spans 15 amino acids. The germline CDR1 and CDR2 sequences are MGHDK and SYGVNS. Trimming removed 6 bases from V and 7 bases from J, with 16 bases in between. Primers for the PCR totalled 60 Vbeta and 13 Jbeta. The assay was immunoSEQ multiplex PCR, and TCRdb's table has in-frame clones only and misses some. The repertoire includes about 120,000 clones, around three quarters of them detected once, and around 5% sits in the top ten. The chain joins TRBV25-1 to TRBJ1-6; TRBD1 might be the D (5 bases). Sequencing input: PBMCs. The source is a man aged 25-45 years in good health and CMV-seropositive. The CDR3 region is CASSPFGTRNSPLHF. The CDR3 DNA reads TGTGCCAGCAGCCCCTTCGGGACTCGGAATTCACCCCTCCACTTT.